Following are 11 T cell receptor beta chains from one sample sequenced in a study of CD8 T cells in Susac syndrome. A quantity of roughly 0.5 to 1 ug RNA underwent reverse transcription using random hexamers. TCRdb processed the immunoSEQ multiplex PCR reads anew with MiXCR; each CDR3 protein has one entry. The table lists 250,000 to 300,000 distinct CDR3 sequences, 85% of them singletons. Material: CD8+ T cells from PBMCs. Receptor source: a human donor with multiple sclerosis.

This clonotype was found a few times. The chain links TRBV12-3 or TRBV12-4 to TRBJ1-1, with D unresolved. V lost 6 bases to trimming and J lost 1 base, with 3 bases between them. The CDR3 covers 11 residues. The CDR3 region is CASRSNTEAFF. The DNA for the CDR3 is TGTGCCAGCAGGTCGAACACTGAAGCTTTCTTT.

J is TRBJ1-2 and V is TRBV7-9; D is ambiguous. The germline V gene encodes CDR1 SEHNR and CDR2 FQNEAQ (reference sequence). This CDR3 has 14 amino acids. V lost 5 bases and J lost 6, with 16 bases in between. For the CDR3, the DNA is TGTGCCAGCAGCCTGAGGCGGATTCGGGATGGCTACACCTTC. Protein product: CASSLRRIRDGYTF.

V usage is TRBV5-4 and J usage is TRBJ1-4; D not certain. Germline CDR1 and CDR2: SGHNT and YYREEE (reference sequence). V was pared by 2 bases and J by 3 bases, with 8 bases between. The CDR3 has 14 amino acids. CDR3 sequence reads: CASSFRAPNEKLFF. The CDR3 nucleotides are TGTGCCAGCAGCTTCCGGGCCCCTAATGAAAAACTGTTTTTT.

J is TRBJ1-2 and V is TRBV12-3 or TRBV12-4; D remains ambiguous. Deletions cut 7 bases from V and 4 bases from J, with 16 bases between. The CDR3 consists of 14 residues. CDR3: CASTSQGRSYGYTF. The CDR3 DNA reads as TGTGCCAGCACCTCCCAAGGGAGATCCTATGGCTACACCTTC.

The chain combines TRBV2 with TRBJ1-1; TRBD1 might be the D (6 bases). Germline-derived CDR1 and CDR2 are SNHLY and FYNNEI. This CDR3 spans 12 amino acids. V was shortened by 11 bases and J by 3 bases, with 13 bases between the two germline ends. The CDR3, as DNA: TGTGCCGGGGGGCTGTACCACACTGAAGCTTTCTTT. This sequence encodes CAGGLYHTEAFF.

The CDR3: CASSPEGQGSYEQYF. The CDR3, as DNA: TGCGCCAGCAGCCCTGAGGGACAGGGCTCCTACGAGCAGTACTTC. V usage is TRBV4-3 and J usage is TRBJ2-7; TRBD1 matches 9 bases. V was pared by 4 bases and J by 0 bases, with 4 bases of the junction left unmatched. From germline, CDR1 is LGHNA and CDR2 YSLEER. This CDR3 contains 15 residues.

The J gene is TRBJ1-5, the V gene TRBV19; D is unclear. The CDR3 is made up of 12 amino acids. The germline V gene encodes CDR1 LNHDA and CDR2 SQIVND (reference sequence). V shed 6 bases and J shed 10 bases, with 13 bases lying between them. CDR3 bases: TGTGCCAGTAGGGACGGGGTCCGACCCCAGCATTTT. Translated: CASRDGVRPQHF.

V usage is TRBV7-9 and J usage is TRBJ2-7, with D possibly matching TRBD1 (6 bases). The CDR3 length is 13 residues. The V and J ends lost 5 bases and 3 bases respectively, with 11 bases between them. The germline V gene has CDR1 SEHNR and CDR2 FQNEAQ (reference sequence). The DNA for the CDR3 is TGTGCCAGCAGCCGAACAGGGATCTACGAGCAGTACTTC. Protein: CASSRTGIYEQYF.

The J gene is TRBJ1-2, the V gene TRBV7-9, with D possibly being TRBD1 (5 bases). This CDR3 has 15 amino acids. V was pared by 0 bases and J by 6 bases, with 14 bases between. Germline V gene sequence: CDR1 SEHNR, CDR2 FQNEAQ (reference sequence). The CDR3 protein is CASSLALGVTDGYTF. As DNA, the CDR3 is TGTGCCAGCAGCTTAGCGTTGGGGGTGACGGATGGCTACACCTTC.

The chain recombines TRBV20-1 with TRBJ2-7, with TRBD2 matching over 8 bases. J lost 0 bases, V lost 6 bases, and 4 bases had no gene match. Germline V CDR1 and CDR2: DFQATT, SNEGSKA (reference sequence). The CDR3 has 13 residues. The CDR3 DNA reads as TGCAGTGCCCCCGGACTAGCCTCCTACGAGCAGTACTTC. It yields the protein CSAPGLASYEQYF.

The chain has TRBV13 and TRBJ2-2; D might be TRBD2 (5 bases). CDR1 and CDR2 from the germline V gene are PRHDT and FYEKMQ (reference sequence). CDR3 length equals 18 residues. V was pared by 3 bases and J by 6 bases, with 23 bases between. In DNA, the CDR3 is TGTGCCAGCAGCTTCCCACTAGGAGGAGGATCAGGAGCCGGGGAGCTGTTTTTT. Its translation: CASSFPLGGGSGAGELFF. Based on the CDR3 plus reference TRBV13 and TRBJ2-2, the full variable domain is AAGVIQSPRHLIKEKRETATLKCYPIPRHDTVYWYQQGPGQDPQFLISFYEKMQSDKGSIPDRFSAQQFSDYHSELNMSSLELGDSALYFCASSFPLGGGSGAGELFFGEGSRLTVL.